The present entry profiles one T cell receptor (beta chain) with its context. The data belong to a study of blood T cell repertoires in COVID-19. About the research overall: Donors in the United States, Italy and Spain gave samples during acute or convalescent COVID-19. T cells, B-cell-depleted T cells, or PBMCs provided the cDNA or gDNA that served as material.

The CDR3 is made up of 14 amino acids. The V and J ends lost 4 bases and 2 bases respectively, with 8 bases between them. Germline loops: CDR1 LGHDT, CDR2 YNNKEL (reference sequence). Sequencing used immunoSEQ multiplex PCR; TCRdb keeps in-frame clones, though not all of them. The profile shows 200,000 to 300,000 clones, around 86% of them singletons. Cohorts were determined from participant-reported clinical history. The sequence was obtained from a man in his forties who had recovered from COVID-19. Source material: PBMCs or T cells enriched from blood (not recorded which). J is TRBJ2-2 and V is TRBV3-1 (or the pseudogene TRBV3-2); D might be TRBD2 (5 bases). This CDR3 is CASSPTTNTGELFF. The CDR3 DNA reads TGTGCCAGCAGCCCGACTACTAACACCGGGGAGCTGTTTTTT.